What follows are 9 T cell receptor beta chains derived from one specimen sequenced in a study of blood T cell repertoires in COVID-19. TCRdb's table, derived via immunoSEQ multiplex PCR, lists solely in-frame clones and lacks some. Among around 330,000 clones listed, roughly 90% were seen once. Sample: peripheral blood. These receptors were taken from a woman aged 45-59 years with active or convalescent COVID-19.

Comment on this clone: At one end, the junction sequence differs from germline, possibly due to a read error. The CDR3 DNA reads TGTGCTAGCAGCTCCGGACCTCGGTCTACGCGGGAGTATGGGGGGGAGCTGTTTTTT. Protein sequence: CASSSGPRSTREYGGELFF. V usage is TRBV7-7 and J usage is TRBJ2-2, with TRBD2 matching 7 bases. The germline V gene encodes CDR1 SSHAT and CDR2 FNYEAQ (reference sequence). The CDR3 runs 19 residues.

This rearrangement joins TRBV9 to TRBJ1-6, with 8 positions matching TRBD1. The germline V gene encodes CDR1 SGDLS and CDR2 YYNGEE. The V and J ends lost 4 bases and 10 bases, in that order; junction bases with no gene match: 7. This CDR3 has 14 residues. The CDR3 sequence is CASSLQGAGSPLHF. For the CDR3, the DNA is TGTGCCAGCAGCCTCCAGGGGGCAGGATCACCCCTCCACTTT.

The V gene is TRBV5-6, the J gene TRBJ2-5, with D unresolved. Trimming pared 1 base from V and 5 bases from J, leaving 9 bases between. Germline V gene lookup returns CDR1 SGHDT and CDR2 YYEEEE. This CDR3 spans 13 amino acids. The DNA for the CDR3 is TGTGCCAGCAGCTTGTATCTCCTGGAGACCCAGTACTTC. Protein: CASSLYLLETQYF. The entire variable domain, with the rest obtained from reference TRBV5-6 and TRBJ2-5, is as follows: DAGVTQSPTHLIKTRGQQVTLRCSPKSGHDTVSWYQQALGQGPQFIFQYYEEEERQRGNFPDRFSGHQFPNYSSELNVNALLLGDSALYLCASSLYLLETQYFGPGTRLLVL.

This clone was observed a few times. This chain links TRBV28 with TRBJ1-6, with 7 bases matching TRBD1. CDR1 MDHEN and CDR2 SYDVKM come from the germline V gene. The CDR3 has 14 amino acids. With 2 bases clipped from V and 10 bases from J, the junction kept 5 bases outside the gene matches. The DNA for the CDR3 is TGTGCCAGCAGTTTAAAGGGGGCATACTCACCCCTCCACTTT. Its protein is CASSLKGAYSPLHF.

The genes are TRBV19 and TRBJ1-2; TRBD1 matches 7 bases. Trimming removed 5 bases from V and 6 bases from J; junction bases left unmatched: 3. The CDR3 sequence is 12 residues long. CDR1 and CDR2 from the germline V gene are LNHDA and SQIVND (reference sequence). CDR3 nucleotides: TGTGCCAGTAGTCCCCAGGGGGATGGCTACACCTTC. It translates to CASSPQGDGYTF.

This chain uses TRBV5-1 with TRBJ2-7, with no clear D. Germline V gene lookup returns CDR1 SGHRS and CDR2 YFSETQ. Trimming took 5 bases from V and 2 from J, leaving 14 bases between them. CDR3 length: 14 amino acids. The CDR3 loop is CASSLTAKPYEQYF. CDR3 coding DNA: TGCGCCAGCAGTCTTACTGCCAAGCCCTACGAGCAGTACTTC.

This chain uses TRBV7-2 with TRBJ1-1; TRBD1 is a possible D gene (5 bases). The germline CDR1 and CDR2 sequences are SGHTA and FQGNSA. The CDR3 is made up of 15 amino acids. V shed 6 bases and J shed 1 base, with 15 bases lying between them. The CDR3 sequence: CASRPPGGWNTEAFF. The CDR3 region has the DNA TGTGCCAGCAGGCCCCCGGGGGGATGGAACACTGAAGCTTTCTTT.

This chain uses TRBV2 with TRBJ2-3; 9 bases agree with TRBD2. With V trimmed by 8 bases and J by 2 bases, 14 bases remained unmatched. Germline V lookup: CDR1 SNHLY, CDR2 FYNNEI. CDR3 length equals 17 residues. The CDR3 spells CASSLDGSGGLTDTQYF. The CDR3 DNA is TGTGCCAGCTCCCTCGACGGTAGCGGGGGCCTCACAGATACGCAGTATTTT.

V usage is TRBV5-5 and J usage is TRBJ2-7; TRBD1 might be the D (6 bases). The CDR3 sequence is 13 residues long. Germline V CDR1 and CDR2: SGHKS, YYEKEE (reference sequence). V lost 4 bases, J lost 0 bases, and 8 bases lay in between. CDR3 protein: CASSQGLSYEQYF. CDR3 nucleotides: TGTGCCAGCAGCCAGGGGCTCTCCTACGAGCAGTACTTC.